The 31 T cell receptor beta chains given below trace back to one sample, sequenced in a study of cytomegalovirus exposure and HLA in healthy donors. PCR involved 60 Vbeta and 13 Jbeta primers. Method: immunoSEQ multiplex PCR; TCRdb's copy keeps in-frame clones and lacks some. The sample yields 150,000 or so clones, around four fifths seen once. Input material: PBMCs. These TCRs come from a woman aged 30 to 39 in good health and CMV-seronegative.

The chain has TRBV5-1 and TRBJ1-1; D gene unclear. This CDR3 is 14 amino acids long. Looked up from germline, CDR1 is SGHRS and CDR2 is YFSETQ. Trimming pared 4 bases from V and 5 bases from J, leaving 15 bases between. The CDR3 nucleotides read TGCGCCAGCAGCGCCCGGGTCGAGAGTACTGAAGCTTTCTTT. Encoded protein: CASSARVESTEAFF.

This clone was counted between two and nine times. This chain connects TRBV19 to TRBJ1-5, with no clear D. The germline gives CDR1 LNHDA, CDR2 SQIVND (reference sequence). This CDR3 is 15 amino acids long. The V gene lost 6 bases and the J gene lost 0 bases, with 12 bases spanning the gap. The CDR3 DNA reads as TGTGCCAGTAGCCCTTTACTGTATAGCAATCAGCCCCAGCATTTT. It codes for CASSPLLYSNQPQHF.

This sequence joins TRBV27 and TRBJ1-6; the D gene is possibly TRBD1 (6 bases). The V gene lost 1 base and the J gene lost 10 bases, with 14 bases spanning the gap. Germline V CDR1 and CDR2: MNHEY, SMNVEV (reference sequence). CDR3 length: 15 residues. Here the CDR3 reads CASSLLIGGHSPLHF. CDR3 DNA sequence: TGTGCCAGCAGTTTATTAATCGGGGGGCACTCACCCCTCCACTTT.

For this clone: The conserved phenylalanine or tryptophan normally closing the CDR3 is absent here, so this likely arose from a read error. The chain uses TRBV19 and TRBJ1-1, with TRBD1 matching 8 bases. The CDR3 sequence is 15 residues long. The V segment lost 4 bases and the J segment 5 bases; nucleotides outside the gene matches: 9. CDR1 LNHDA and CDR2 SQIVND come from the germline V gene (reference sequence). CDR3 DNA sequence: TGTGCCAGTAGTAGGGGAGACAGGGGTATGACTGAAGCTTTCCTT. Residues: CASSRGDRGMTEAFL.

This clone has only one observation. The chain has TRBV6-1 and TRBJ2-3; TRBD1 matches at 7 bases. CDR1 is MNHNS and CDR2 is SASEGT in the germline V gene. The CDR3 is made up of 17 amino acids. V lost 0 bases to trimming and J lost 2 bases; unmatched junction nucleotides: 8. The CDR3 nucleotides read TGTGCCAGCAGTGAAGCACACGGGACAGACTTCACAGATACGCAGTATTTT. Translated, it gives CASSEAHGTDFTDTQYF.

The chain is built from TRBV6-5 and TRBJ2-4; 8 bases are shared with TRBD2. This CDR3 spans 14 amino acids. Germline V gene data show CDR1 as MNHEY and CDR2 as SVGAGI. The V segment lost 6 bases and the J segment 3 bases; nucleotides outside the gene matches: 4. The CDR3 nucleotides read TGTGCCAGCAGGTCGAGCGGGGGCAAAAACATTCAGTACTTC. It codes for CASRSSGGKNIQYF.

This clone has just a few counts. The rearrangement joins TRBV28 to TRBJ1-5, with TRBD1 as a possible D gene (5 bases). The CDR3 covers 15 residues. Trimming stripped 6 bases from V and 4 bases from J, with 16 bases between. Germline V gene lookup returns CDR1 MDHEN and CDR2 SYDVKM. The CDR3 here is CASRPTLGGNQPQHF. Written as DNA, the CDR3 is TGTGCCAGCAGACCCACCTTGGGGGGGAATCAGCCCCAGCATTTT.

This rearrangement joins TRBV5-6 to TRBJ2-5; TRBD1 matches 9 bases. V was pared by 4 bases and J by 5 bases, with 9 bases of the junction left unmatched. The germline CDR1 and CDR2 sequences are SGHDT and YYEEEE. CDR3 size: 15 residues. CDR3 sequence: CASSRGQGGGETQYF. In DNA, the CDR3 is TGTGCCAGCAGCCGGGGACAGGGCGGTGGGGAGACCCAGTACTTC.

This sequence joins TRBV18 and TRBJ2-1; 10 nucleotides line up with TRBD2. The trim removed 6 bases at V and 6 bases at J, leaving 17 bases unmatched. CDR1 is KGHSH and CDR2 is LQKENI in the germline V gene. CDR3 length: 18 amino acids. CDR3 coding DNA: TGTGCCAGCTCCCCTGGGCTTCGAGCGGGGGGGCCGGGCAATGAGCAGTTCTTC. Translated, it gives CASSPGLRAGGPGNEQFF.

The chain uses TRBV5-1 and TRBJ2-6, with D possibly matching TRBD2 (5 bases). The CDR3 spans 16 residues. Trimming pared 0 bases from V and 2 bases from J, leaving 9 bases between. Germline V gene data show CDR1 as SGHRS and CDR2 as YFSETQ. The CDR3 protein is CASSLGRGTGANVLTF. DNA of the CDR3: TGCGCCAGCAGCTTGGGCCGGGGTACTGGGGCCAACGTCCTGACTTTC.

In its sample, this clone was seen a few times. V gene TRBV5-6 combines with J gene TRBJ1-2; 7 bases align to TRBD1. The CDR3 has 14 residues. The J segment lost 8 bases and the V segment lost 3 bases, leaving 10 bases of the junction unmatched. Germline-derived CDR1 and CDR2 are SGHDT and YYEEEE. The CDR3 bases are TGTGCCAGCAGCTGGTGGACAGGCAGTCAGGGCTACACCTTC. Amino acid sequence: CASSWWTGSQGYTF.

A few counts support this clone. CDR3 nucleotide sequence: TGTGCCAGCAGTGGACAGGGAGCCAATTCACCCCTCCACTTT. It codes for CASSGQGANSPLHF. The chain couples TRBV2 to TRBJ1-6; 7 nucleotides match TRBD1. With V trimmed by 4 bases and J by 7 bases, 4 bases remained unmatched. CDR1 is SNHLY, CDR2 FYNNEI, per germline. The length of the CDR3 is 14 residues.

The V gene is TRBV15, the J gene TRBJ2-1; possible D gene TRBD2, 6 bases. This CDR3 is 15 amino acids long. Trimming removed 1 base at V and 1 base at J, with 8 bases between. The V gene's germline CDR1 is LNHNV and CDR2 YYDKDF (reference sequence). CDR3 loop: CATSRGAGSYNEQFF. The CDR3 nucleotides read TGTGCCACCAGCAGAGGGGCGGGGTCCTACAATGAGCAGTTCTTC.

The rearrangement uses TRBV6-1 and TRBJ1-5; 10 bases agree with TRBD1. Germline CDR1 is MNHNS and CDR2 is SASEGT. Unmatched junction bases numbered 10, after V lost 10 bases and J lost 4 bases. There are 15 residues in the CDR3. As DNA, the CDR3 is TGTGCCACCCAAGTCCCGGGACAGGGGAATCAGCCCCAGCATTTT. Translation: CATQVPGQGNQPQHF.

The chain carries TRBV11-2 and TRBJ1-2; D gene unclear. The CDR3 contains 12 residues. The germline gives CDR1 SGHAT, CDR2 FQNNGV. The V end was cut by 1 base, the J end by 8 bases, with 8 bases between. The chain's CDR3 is CASSLVFGGYTF. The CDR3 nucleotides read TGTGCCAGCAGCTTAGTTTTTGGCGGCTACACCTTC.

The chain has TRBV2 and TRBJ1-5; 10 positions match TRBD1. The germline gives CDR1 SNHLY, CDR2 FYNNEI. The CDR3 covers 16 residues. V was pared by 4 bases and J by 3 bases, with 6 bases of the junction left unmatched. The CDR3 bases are TGTGCCAGCAGTGGCCCGGGACAGGGGACCAATCAGCCCCAGCATTTT. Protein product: CASSGPGQGTNQPQHF. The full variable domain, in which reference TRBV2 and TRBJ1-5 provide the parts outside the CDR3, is EPEVTQTPSHQVTQMGQEVILRCVPISNHLYFYWYRQILGQKVEFLVSFYNNEISEKSEIFDDQFSVERPDGSNFTLKIRSTKLEDSAMYFCASSGPGQGTNQPQHFGDGTRLSIL.

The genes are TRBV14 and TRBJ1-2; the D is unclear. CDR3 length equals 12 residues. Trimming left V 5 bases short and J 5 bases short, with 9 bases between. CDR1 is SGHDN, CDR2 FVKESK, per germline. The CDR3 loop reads CASSWAGYGYTF. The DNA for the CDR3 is TGTGCCAGCAGCTGGGCGGGGTATGGCTACACCTTC.

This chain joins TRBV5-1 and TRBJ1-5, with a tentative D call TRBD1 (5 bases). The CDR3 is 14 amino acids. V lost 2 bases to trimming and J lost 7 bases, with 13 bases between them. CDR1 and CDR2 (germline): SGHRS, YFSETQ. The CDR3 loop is CASSLGESEQPQHF. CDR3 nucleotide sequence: TGCGCCAGCAGCTTAGGGGAAAGTGAGCAGCCCCAGCATTTT.

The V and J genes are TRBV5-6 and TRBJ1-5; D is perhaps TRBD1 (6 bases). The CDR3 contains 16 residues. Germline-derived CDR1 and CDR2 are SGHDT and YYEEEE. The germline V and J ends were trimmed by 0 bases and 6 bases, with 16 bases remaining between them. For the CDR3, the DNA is TGTGCCAGCAGCTTGGGAGGGGGGGGGAAGGCTCAGCCCCAGCATTTT. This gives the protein CASSLGGGGKAQPQHF.

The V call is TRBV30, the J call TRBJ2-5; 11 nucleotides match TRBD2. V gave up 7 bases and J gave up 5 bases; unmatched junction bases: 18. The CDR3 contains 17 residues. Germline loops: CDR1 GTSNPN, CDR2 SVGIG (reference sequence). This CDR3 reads CAFEPGLAVNFGETQYF. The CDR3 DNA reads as TGTGCCTTCGAACCGGGACTAGCGGTGAATTTCGGGGAGACCCAGTACTTC.

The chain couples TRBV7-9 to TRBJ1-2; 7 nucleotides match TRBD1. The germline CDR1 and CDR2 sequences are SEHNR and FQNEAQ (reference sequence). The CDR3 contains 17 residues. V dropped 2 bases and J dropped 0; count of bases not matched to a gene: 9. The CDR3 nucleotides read TGTGCCAGCAGCTTACGGGCAGGGGGTCCTACTAACTATGGCTACACCTTC. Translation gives CASSLRAGGPTNYGYTF. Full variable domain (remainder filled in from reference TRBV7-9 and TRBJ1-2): DTGVSQNPRHKITKRGQNVTFRCDPISEHNRLYWYRQTLGQGPEFLTYFQNEAQLEKSRLLSDRFSAERPKGSFSTLEIQRTEQGDSAMYLCASSLRAGGPTNYGYTFGSGTRLTVV.

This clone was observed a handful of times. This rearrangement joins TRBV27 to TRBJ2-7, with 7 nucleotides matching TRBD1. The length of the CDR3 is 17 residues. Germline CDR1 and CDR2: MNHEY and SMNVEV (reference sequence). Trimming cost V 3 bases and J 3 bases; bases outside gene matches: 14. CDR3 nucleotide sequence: TGTGCCAGCAGTTTTCACGGACAAACAGGGGTTAACTACGAGCAGTACTTC. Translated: CASSFHGQTGVNYEQYF.

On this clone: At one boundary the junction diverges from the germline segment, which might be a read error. In DNA, the CDR3 is TGTGTCAGCAGGACACGACTATACGAGCAGTACTTC. Translation: CVSRTRLYEQYF. The V call is TRBV6-1, the J call TRBJ2-7, with D perhaps TRBD1 or TRBD2 (5 bases each). This CDR3 has 12 amino acids. Looked up from germline, CDR1 is MNHNS and CDR2 is SASEGT.

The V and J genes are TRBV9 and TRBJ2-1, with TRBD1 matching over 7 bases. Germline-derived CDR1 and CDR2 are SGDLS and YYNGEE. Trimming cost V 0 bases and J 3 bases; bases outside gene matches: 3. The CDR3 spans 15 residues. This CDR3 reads CASSVEGAFYNEQFF. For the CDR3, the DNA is TGTGCCAGCAGCGTAGAGGGGGCCTTCTACAATGAGCAGTTCTTC.

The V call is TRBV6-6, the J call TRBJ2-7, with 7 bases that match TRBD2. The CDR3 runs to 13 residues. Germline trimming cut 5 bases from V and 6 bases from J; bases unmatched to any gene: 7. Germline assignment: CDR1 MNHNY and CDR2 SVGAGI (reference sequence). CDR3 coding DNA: TGTGCCAGCAGTGGACTAGGGCCGGGCGAGCAGTACTTC. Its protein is CASSGLGPGEQYF.

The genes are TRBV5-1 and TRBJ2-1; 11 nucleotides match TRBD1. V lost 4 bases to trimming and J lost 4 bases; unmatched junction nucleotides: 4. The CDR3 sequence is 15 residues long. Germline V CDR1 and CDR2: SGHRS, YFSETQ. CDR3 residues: CASSTGTGGYNEQFF. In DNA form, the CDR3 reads TGCGCCAGCAGCACCGGGACAGGGGGTTACAATGAGCAGTTCTTC.

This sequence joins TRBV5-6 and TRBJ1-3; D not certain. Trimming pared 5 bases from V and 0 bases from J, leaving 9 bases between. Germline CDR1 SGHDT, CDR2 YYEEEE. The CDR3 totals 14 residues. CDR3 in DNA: TGTGCCAGCAGTTATCCAGGCTCTGGAAACACCATATATTTT. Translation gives CASSYPGSGNTIYF.

CDR3 in amino acids: CASSPPGGTQYF. In nucleotides, the CDR3 is TGTGCCAGCAGTCCTCCAGGGGGGACCCAGTACTTC. The V gene is TRBV2, the J gene TRBJ2-5, with TRBD1 matching 7 bases. Germline V lookup: CDR1 SNHLY, CDR2 FYNNEI. This CDR3 comprises 12 residues. V shed 5 bases, J shed 7 bases, and the junction held 4 bases outside the gene matches.

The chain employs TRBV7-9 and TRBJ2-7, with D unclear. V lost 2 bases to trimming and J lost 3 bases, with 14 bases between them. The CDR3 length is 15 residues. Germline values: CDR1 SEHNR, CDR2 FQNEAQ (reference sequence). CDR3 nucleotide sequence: TGTGCCAGCAGCTTACTAGGCATCGCCCTCTACGAGCAGTACTTC. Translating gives CASSLLGIALYEQYF.

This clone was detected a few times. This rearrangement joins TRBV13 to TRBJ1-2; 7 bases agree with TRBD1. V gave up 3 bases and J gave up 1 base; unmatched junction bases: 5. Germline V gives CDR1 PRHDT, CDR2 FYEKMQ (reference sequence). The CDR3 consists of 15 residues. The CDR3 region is CASSFSGQLNYGYTF. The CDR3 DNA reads TGTGCCAGCAGCTTCTCGGGACAGCTTAACTATGGCTACACCTTC.

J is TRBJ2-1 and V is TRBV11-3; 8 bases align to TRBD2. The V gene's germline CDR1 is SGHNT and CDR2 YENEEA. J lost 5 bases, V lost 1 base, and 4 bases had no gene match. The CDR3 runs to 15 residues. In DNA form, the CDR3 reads TGTGCCAGCAGCTTAGGTACTAGCGGAAACAATGAGCAGTTCTTC. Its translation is CASSLGTSGNNEQFF.